What follows are 26 T cell receptor beta chains derived from one specimen sequenced in a study of T cell clonality in common variable immunodeficiency. TCRdb's copy holds only in-frame clones and misses some; the assay was immunoSEQ multiplex PCR. This sample has about 52,000 clones, each found more than once. Source material: peripheral blood mononuclear cells. Receptors originate from a person aged 18 to 75 in good health.

A few counts support this clone. The read falls 3 residues short of the CDR3 end, and the missing part is taken from the germline J gene. J is TRBJ1-1 and V is TRBV20-1; 8 bases agree with TRBD1. Germline CDR1 DFQATT, CDR2 SNEGSKA (reference sequence). With V trimmed by 0 bases and J by 3 bases, 9 bases remained unmatched. This CDR3 has 16 residues. CDR3 DNA (partial): TGCAGTGCTAGAGATCTCGGACAGGGCCGGGACACTGAA. This codes for CSARDLGQGRDTE. The whole CDR3 sequence is CSARDLGQGRDTEAFF.

This clone was seen ten or more times. The read terminates 3 residues ahead of where the CDR3 ends, so the germline J gene completes it. This chain links TRBV5-1 with TRBJ2-3; maybe TRBD2 (6 bases). The CDR3 covers 14 residues. From germline, CDR1 is SGHRS and CDR2 YFSETQ. V was clipped by 5 bases and J by 0 bases, with 10 bases between them. The part of the CDR3 DNA that was read is TGCGCCAGCAGGTCGGGACTGAGCACAGATACG. Protein product: CASRSGLSTDT. The entire CDR3 protein reads CASRSGLSTDTQYF. Variable domain in full (rest from reference TRBV5-1 and TRBJ2-3): KAGVTQTPRYLIKTRGQQVTLSCSPISGHRSVSWYQQTPGQGLQFLFEYFSETQRNKGNFPGRFSGRQFSNSRSEMNVSTLELGDSALYLCASRSGLSTDTQYFGPGTRLTVL.

A word on this clone: The read terminates 3 residues ahead of where the CDR3 ends, so the germline J gene completes it. This rearrangement joins TRBV7-2 to TRBJ1-4, with 9 nucleotides matching TRBD1. Trimming cost V 0 bases and J 7 bases; bases outside gene matches: 6. There are 16 residues in the CDR3. Per germline, CDR1 SGHTA and CDR2 FQGNSA. CDR3 DNA, as far as it was read: TGTGCCAGCAGCTTAGCAGGCGGGACAGGGTTTGAAAAA. It specifies CASSLAGGTGFEK. The whole CDR3 sequence is CASSLAGGTGFEKLFF.

This clone was detected ten times or more. The DNA ends 3 residues before the CDR3 does, and the rest of the CDR3 is filled in from the germline J gene. The rearrangement joins TRBV18 to TRBJ2-5; tentative D call: TRBD2 (5 bases). Per the germline V gene, CDR1 is KGHSH and CDR2 is LQKENI. The CDR3 is made up of 15 amino acids. V was shortened by 0 bases and J by 2 bases, with 10 bases between the two germline ends. The CDR3 loop is CASSPPDSAQETQYF. The sequenced CDR3 bases are TGTGCCAGCTCACCACCGGACTCCGCACAAGAGACC. The variable domain in full, with the rest retrieved from reference TRBV18 and TRBJ2-5, is NAGVMQNPRHLVRRRGQEARLRCSPMKGHSHVYWYRQLPEEGLKFMVYLQKENIIDESGMPKERFSAEFPKEGPSILRIQQVVRGDSAAYFCASSPPDSAQETQYFGPGTRLLVL.

This clone was seen at least ten times. Read coverage stops 3 residues before the CDR3 terminus; the germline J gene supplies the remainder. J is TRBJ1-1 and V is TRBV29-1; 7 bases are shared with TRBD1. Germline values: CDR1 SQVTM, CDR2 ANQGSEA. The CDR3 runs 13 residues. V was clipped by 5 bases and J by 0 bases; unmatched bases: 3. The DNA read from the CDR3 is TGCAGCGTTCCGGGACAGTTGAACACTGAA. Translated, it gives CSVPGQLNTE. In full, the CDR3 is CSVPGQLNTEAFF.

This clone was found many times. The read stops 3 residues short of the end of the CDR3; the missing end is completed from the germline J gene. The chain joins TRBV30 to TRBJ1-6, with 7 bases identical to TRBD1. Germline CDR1 GTSNPN, CDR2 SVGIG (reference sequence). This CDR3 has 13 amino acids. CDR3 sequence reads: CAWSGAGGTPLHF. The part of the CDR3 DNA that was read is TGTGCCTGGAGTGGGGCAGGGGGGACGCCC.

This clone was counted at least ten times. The CDR3 end lies 3 residues beyond the end of the read and is filled in from the germline J gene. The chain couples TRBV7-2 to TRBJ2-3; D remains unclear. Per the germline V gene, CDR1 is SGHTA and CDR2 is FQGNSA. There are 13 residues in the CDR3. The V end lost 5 bases, the J end lost 1 base, and 7 bases lay between the germline ends. The CDR3 DNA, read in part, is TGTGCCAGCAGCCGGCAGGGCACAGATACG. Protein: CASSRQGTDT. The CDR3 in its entirety is CASSRQGTDTQYF.

This clone turned up a few times. The read is 3 residues too short to cover the CDR3 end, so that end is filled in from the germline J gene. This sequence joins TRBV20-1 and TRBJ2-7; TRBD1 matches at 9 bases. The germline V gene has CDR1 DFQATT and CDR2 SNEGSKA (reference sequence). This CDR3 comprises 15 residues. V gave up 2 bases and J gave up 4 bases; unmatched junction bases: 9. The DNA read from the CDR3 is TGCAGTGCTAGATCCCCCACAGGGGGCGGATACGAG. Translated: CSARSPTGGGYE. The CDR3 reads in full as CSARSPTGGGYEQYF.

To note about this clone: The sequence runs out 3 residues before the end of the CDR3; the remainder is reconstructed from the germline J gene. This chain connects TRBV10-2 to TRBJ2-2; no definite D call. This CDR3 has 10 residues. Trimming stripped 8 bases from V and 6 bases from J, with 4 bases between. Germline CDR1 reads WSHSY; CDR2 reads SAAADI. This CDR3 is CASQSGELFF. CDR3 bases read: TGCGCCAGCCAATCCGGGGAG.

In its sample, this clone ranks as large (0.1 to 1%). CDR3 in amino acids: CASRLNNEGSEAFF. The covered CDR3 bases are TGTGCCAGCAGACTTAATAACGAGGGGTCCGAA. The V gene is TRBV7-3, the J gene TRBJ1-1, with a tentative D call TRBD1 (5 bases). The read stops 3 residues short of the end of the CDR3; the missing end is completed from the germline J gene. The CDR3 has 14 residues. Looked up from germline, CDR1 is SGHTA and CDR2 is FQGTGA.

This clone has a count of ten or more. The read finishes 3 residues shy of the CDR3 end, and the germline J gene is used to complete it. The V and J genes are TRBV29-1 and TRBJ1-3; no reliable D call. The CDR3 spans 15 residues. The germline V and J ends were trimmed by 0 bases and 5 bases, with 14 bases remaining between them. Germline loops: CDR1 SQVTM, CDR2 ANQGSEA. CDR3: CSVEDRQQERNTIYF. The DNA read from the CDR3 is TGCAGCGTTGAAGATAGACAACAAGAGAGAAACACC.

In its sample, this clone was seen many times. The read ends 3 residues shy of where the CDR3 ends; the end is completed using the germline J gene. The chain uses TRBV7-8 and TRBJ2-7, with TRBD2 matching over 8 bases. In germline, CDR1 is SGHVS, CDR2 FQNEAQ. V lost 5 bases and J lost 2; bases outside the gene matches: 5. The CDR3 spans 14 residues. CDR3 in amino acids: CASSVSGEAYEQYF. The covered CDR3 bases are TGTGCCAGCAGCGTTAGCGGGGAAGCCTACGAG.

This clone was seen at least ten times. The CDR3 extends 3 residues past the end of the read, so its final part is completed from the germline J gene. The V call is TRBV19, the J call TRBJ2-3, with 10 bases that match TRBD2. The CDR3 runs 16 residues. With V trimmed by 5 bases and J by 4 bases, 9 bases remained unmatched. CDR1 LNHDA and CDR2 SQIVND come from the germline V gene (reference sequence). CDR3 bases read: TGTGCCAGTAGTTCGACGGGACTAGCGCGTTCAGATACG. Translated, it gives CASSSTGLARSDT. Given in full, the CDR3 is CASSSTGLARSDTQYF. Full variable domain (remainder filled in from reference TRBV19 and TRBJ2-3): DGGITQSPKYLFRKEGQNVTLSCEQNLNHDAMYWYRQDPGQGLRLIYYSQIVNDFQKGDIAEGYSVSREKKESFPLTVTSAQKNPTAFYLCASSSTGLARSDTQYFGPGTRLTVL.

This clone was picked up many times. The read finishes 3 residues shy of the CDR3 end, and the germline J gene is used to complete it. The chain carries TRBV10-3 and TRBJ2-3; 10 bases agree with TRBD2. V trimming: 6 bases; J trimming: 5 bases; junction bases outside the gene matches: 5. This CDR3 region has 14 residues. Germline CDR1 and CDR2: ENHRY and SYGVKD. This CDR3 reads CAISTSGTGDTQYF. The sequenced CDR3 bases are TGTGCCATCAGCACTAGCGGGACGGGAGATACG.

This clone was seen ten or more times. Read sequence stops 3 residues before the CDR3 end, and the germline J gene provides the missing end. The chain links TRBV20-1 to TRBJ2-3, with 8 bases fitting TRBD1. Germline V lookup: CDR1 DFQATT, CDR2 SNEGSKA (reference sequence). The CDR3 runs to 13 residues. Trimming took 6 bases from V and 4 from J; bases not matched to a gene: 6. The chain's CDR3 is CSAQDREADTQYF. The DNA read from the CDR3 is TGCAGTGCCCAGGACAGGGAGGCAGATACG.

Concerning this clone: Read coverage stops 3 residues before the CDR3 terminus; the germline J gene supplies the remainder. The chain has TRBV10-3 and TRBJ2-5; maybe TRBD2 (5 bases). The ends were cut back, 4 bases at V and 5 bases at J, with 5 bases in the middle. Germline CDR1 and CDR2: ENHRY and SYGVKD. This CDR3 region has 11 residues. The part of the CDR3 DNA that was read is TGTGCCATCAGTGCGGGGGAGACC. It translates to CAISAGET. The whole CDR3 protein is CAISAGETQYF.

This clone was seen ten or more times. Read coverage stops 3 residues before the CDR3 terminus; the germline J gene supplies the remainder. J is TRBJ2-7 and V is TRBV19; the D is unclear. The germline V and J ends were trimmed by 8 bases and 3 bases, with 8 bases remaining between them. The germline V gene encodes CDR1 LNHDA and CDR2 SQIVND (reference sequence). The CDR3 has 11 residues. CDR3 DNA (partial): TGTGCCAGTTCGCCACACTACGAG. It translates to CASSPHYE. In full, the CDR3 is CASSPHYEQYF.

This clone was counted at least ten times. Read sequence stops 3 residues before the CDR3 end, and the germline J gene provides the missing end. The genes are TRBV20-1 and TRBJ1-6, with 8 bases lining up with TRBD1. From germline, CDR1 is DFQATT and CDR2 SNEGSKA (reference sequence). This CDR3 comprises 14 residues. V was pared by 6 bases and J by 7 bases, with 8 bases of the junction left unmatched. The covered CDR3 bases are TGCAGTGCCTTATCCAGGACAGGGAATTCACCC. Encoded protein: CSALSRTGNSP. The whole CDR3 sequence reads CSALSRTGNSPLHF.

This clone was found many times. Coverage ceases 3 residues before the CDR3 finishes, and the germline J gene fills in the end. The V gene is TRBV6-2 or TRBV6-3, the J gene TRBJ2-2; weak D call: TRBD1 (6 bases). The CDR3 is made up of 14 amino acids. Germline V CDR1 and CDR2: MNHEY, SVGEGT. Trimming cost V 6 bases and J 3 bases, with 11 bases left between them. Partial CDR3 DNA: TGTGCCAGCAGCTCCGGACAGCACACCGGGGAG. As protein: CASSSGQHTGE. The whole CDR3 protein reads CASSSGQHTGELFF.

In this sample, this clone turned up many times. The CDR3 end falls 3 residues outside the read, so it is completed with the germline J gene. The chain links TRBV5-1 to TRBJ2-4; possible D gene TRBD1, 7 bases. Trimming pared 1 base from V and 7 bases from J, leaving 15 bases between. Germline CDR1 and CDR2: SGHRS and YFSETQ. The CDR3 is 15 residues long. The CDR3 spells CASSLWAGGKNIQYF. The DNA read from the CDR3 is TGCGCCAGCAGCTTGTGGGCAGGGGGGAAGAACATT. The variable domain in full, with the rest retrieved from reference TRBV5-1 and TRBJ2-4, is KAGVTQTPRYLIKTRGQQVTLSCSPISGHRSVSWYQQTPGQGLQFLFEYFSETQRNKGNFPGRFSGRQFSNSRSEMNVSTLELGDSALYLCASSLWAGGKNIQYFGAGTRLSVL.

Many counts were recorded for this clone. The read ends 3 residues early relative to the CDR3; the germline J gene fills the gap. The chain recombines TRBV20-1 with TRBJ1-6, with 7 positions matching TRBD1. This CDR3 has 16 amino acids. The junction had 12 bases not matched to a gene; V was cut back by 0 bases and J by 10 bases. Germline CDR1 reads DFQATT; CDR2 reads SNEGSKA (reference sequence). CDR3 bases read: TGCAGTGCTAGAGATCCCCCCGACAGGGAAGGATCACCC. Translated, it gives CSARDPPDREGSP. The whole CDR3 region reads CSARDPPDREGSPLHF.

This clone was seen ten or more times. The read gets to within 3 residues of the CDR3 end, and the germline J gene fills in the rest. J is TRBJ2-7 and V is TRBV7-9; 7 bases fit TRBD2. The J segment lost 6 bases and the V segment lost 0 bases, leaving 8 bases of the junction unmatched. The CDR3 is 15 residues long. Germline CDR1 is SEHNR and CDR2 is FQNEAQ (reference sequence). The CDR3 spells CASSLAQIPGGEQYF. The sequenced CDR3 bases are TGTGCCAGCAGCTTAGCGCAAATACCGGGGGGCGAG.

This clone was recorded at least ten times. The read finishes 3 residues shy of the CDR3 end, and the germline J gene is used to complete it. The J gene is TRBJ1-5, the V gene TRBV5-5; maybe TRBD1 (5 bases). V was pared by 3 bases and J by 0 bases, with 10 bases between. The CDR3 runs 15 residues. Per the germline V gene, CDR1 is SGHKS and CDR2 is YYEKEE (reference sequence). CDR3 region: CASSSGGFSNQPQHF. The sequenced CDR3 bases are TGTGCCAGCAGCTCGGGGGGTTTTAGCAATCAGCCC.

In this sample, this clone turned up many times. The sequence runs out 3 residues before the end of the CDR3; the remainder is reconstructed from the germline J gene. J is TRBJ1-5 and V is TRBV20-1; 10 bases are shared with TRBD1. V lost 7 bases to trimming and J lost 7 bases; unmatched junction nucleotides: 10. The CDR3 consists of 14 residues. From germline, CDR1 is DFQATT and CDR2 SNEGSKA (reference sequence). The CDR3 DNA, read in part, is TGCAGTGTCAGGACAGGGGGTTTCGGGCAGCCC. It yields the protein CSVRTGGFGQP. The entire CDR3 protein is CSVRTGGFGQPQHF.

The table lists this clone with many counts. The read ends 3 residues before the CDR3 terminus; that terminus is restored from the germline J gene. The chain couples TRBV3-1 (or the pseudogene TRBV3-2) to TRBJ2-3, with unresolved D. Germline CDR1 is LGHDT and CDR2 is YNNKEL (reference sequence). The CDR3 has 13 amino acids. Trimming removed 1 base from V and 6 bases from J, with 8 bases in between. The CDR3 sequence is CASSQVYADTQYF. The part of the CDR3 DNA that was read is TGTGCCAGCAGCCAAGTGTACGCGGATACG.

This clone has at least ten counts. The CDR3 goes on 3 residues after the read ends, and that part is filled in from the germline J gene. The genes are TRBV7-2 and TRBJ1-1; 9 bases match TRBD1. The length of the CDR3 is 15 residues. Germline CDR1 SGHTA, CDR2 FQGNSA. Incomplete CDR3 DNA: TGTGCCAGCAGCTTCATCCTGGGGGACAGGGTTGCG. Its protein product is CASSFILGDRVA. The complete CDR3 sequence is CASSFILGDRVAAFF.